This TCR beta chain is drawn from a study of T cell responses to AZD1222 COVID-19 vaccine. Turning to the study itself: Pooling of second doses given at about 4 or about 12 weeks was done. General study points: Every sample of the repertoires postdated the peak T cell response.

Here immunoSEQ multiplex PCR was the method, and the copy in TCRdb shows in-frame clones only, minus some. The table shows some 150,000 clones, with 94% occurring only once. This CDR3 comprises 15 residues. V shed 0 bases, J shed 5 bases, and the junction held 3 bases outside the gene matches. The germline V gene has CDR1 KGHSH and CDR2 LQKENI. This clone has just one count. Its cognate antigen is unknown. The specimen was peripheral blood, collected on day 0 of AZD1222 vaccination. The V call is TRBV18, the J call TRBJ2-5; 10 nucleotides match TRBD2. The clonotype was recovered from an adult in good health. The CDR3 here is CASSPPGTSEETQYF. CDR3 nucleotides: TGTGCCAGCTCACCACCCGGGACTAGCGAGGAGACCCAGTACTTC.